Listed below are T cell receptor beta chains from one sample, sequenced in a study of T cell responses to AZD1222 COVID-19 vaccine. Method: immunoSEQ multiplex PCR; TCRdb's copy keeps in-frame clones and lacks some. The table records some 120,000 clones, roughly 87% of them present only once. Sequences were derived from peripheral blood, sampled on day 0 of AZD1222 vaccination. These receptor sequences come from an adult in good health. Each CDR3 is given with its conserved first and last residue. Fields, in order: J gene, V gene, CDR3 protein.

J: TRBJ2-3
V: TRBV27
CDR3: CASSLMGLPDTQYF

J: TRBJ2-5
V: TRBV6-5
CDR3: CASRTTETQYF

J: TRBJ1-6
V: TRBV7-9
CDR3: CASSHRQGASPNNSPLHF

J: TRBJ2-2
V: TRBV7-2
CDR3: CASSLRDTGELFF

J: TRBJ2-7
V: TRBV4-3
CDR3: CASSQLTGTGPYEQYF

J: TRBJ1-4
V: TRBV7-8
CDR3: CASSLEQGLNEKLFF

J: TRBJ2-1
V: TRBV7-6
CDR3: CASTRGLGLGEQFF

J: TRBJ1-6
V: TRBV18
CDR3: CASSPVAGTGGLSSSYNSPLHF

J: TRBJ1-1
V: TRBV7-9
CDR3: CASITPPGMRTEAFF

J: TRBJ1-5
V: TRBV4-3
CDR3: CASSPDGLGNQPQHF

J: TRBJ1-4
V: TRBV28
CDR3: CASGLGANEKLFF

J: TRBJ2-2
V: TRBV5-5
CDR3: CATRARAATTGELFF

J: TRBJ2-7
V: TRBV2
CDR3: CASILTGPYEQYF

J: TRBJ2-4
V: TRBV15
CDR3: CATSSGRGNKNIQYF

J: TRBJ2-2
V: TRBV7-7
CDR3: CASRPGSTGELFF

J: TRBJ1-2
V: TRBV20-1
CDR3: CKDSSYGYTF

J: TRBJ2-1
V: TRBV4-1
CDR3: CASSRGTPSYNEQFF

J: TRBJ2-3
V: TRBV9
CDR3: CASSVGPTDTQYF

J: TRBJ1-6
V: TRBV7-8
CDR3: CASSYRQNNSPLHF

J: TRBJ2-3
V: TRBV30
CDR3: CAWRVAGATDTQYF

J: TRBJ1-4
V: TRBV20-1
CDR3: CSAYSIEKLFF

J: TRBJ2-1
V: TRBV5-1
CDR3: CASTSGWYNEQFF

J: TRBJ1-3
V: TRBV7-2
CDR3: CASSLETRNTIYF

J: TRBJ1-5
V: TRBV3-1/TRBV3-2
CDR3: CASSQDLGDNQPQHF

J: TRBJ2-7
V: TRBV11-2
CDR3: CASTRPGKNHEQYF

J: TRBJ1-2
V: TRBV6-5
CDR3: CASSFDRGHFGDGYTF